Listed here are 25 T cell receptor beta chains from one sample, sequenced in a study of shared clonotypes between healthy human individuals. Profiled with immunoSEQ multiplex PCR; TCRdb holds only in-frame clones, not every one. Seen here are some 2.4 million clones, 80% to 95% observed once, and the top ten hold 0.36%. Sample: naive CD4+ T cells from PBMCs. Documented subset: CD45RA+ positively selected. Receptor source: a man aged 18 to 30 in good health. Some clones in this sample may be carry-over from other donors' samples.

This rearrangement joins TRBV11-1 to TRBJ1-2, with D unclear. The CDR3 is made up of 14 amino acids. Looked up from germline, CDR1 is SGHAT and CDR2 is FQDESV (reference sequence). Trimming pared 1 base from V and 8 bases from J, leaving 14 bases between. CDR3 amino acids: CASSLELVGGGYTF. CDR3 DNA sequence: TGTGCCAGCAGCTTAGAGCTGGTCGGCGGGGGCTACACCTTC.

The V gene is TRBV28, the J gene TRBJ2-1, with TRBD1 identical over 8 bases. CDR3 length: 15 amino acids. Germline CDR1 is MDHEN and CDR2 is SYDVKM. The V and J ends lost 4 bases and 7 bases, in that order; junction bases with no gene match: 9. The chain's CDR3 is CASSSDRGPRNEQFF. DNA for the CDR3: TGTGCCAGCAGTTCCGACAGGGGACCCCGTAATGAGCAGTTCTTC.

The rearrangement links TRBV18 to TRBJ2-7; TRBD1 matches 9 bases. Germline V lookup: CDR1 KGHSH, CDR2 LQKENI. V trimming: 4 bases; J trimming: 6 bases; junction bases outside the gene matches: 10. This CDR3 has 15 amino acids. The DNA for the CDR3 is TGTGCCAGCTCACTTACACAGGGGGCAATCGGCGAGCAGTACTTC. Translation: CASSLTQGAIGEQYF. The full variable domain, completed using reference TRBV18 and TRBJ2-7, is NAGVMQNPRHLVRRRGQEARLRCSPMKGHSHVYWYRQLPEEGLKFMVYLQKENIIDESGMPKERFSAEFPKEGPSILRIQQVVRGDSAAYFCASSLTQGAIGEQYFGPGTRLTVT.

This sequence joins TRBV30 and TRBJ2-1, with TRBD2 matching 12 bases. CDR1 and CDR2 from the germline V gene are GTSNPN and SVGIG (reference sequence). V trimming: 3 bases; J trimming: 4 bases; junction bases outside the gene matches: 10. CDR3 size: 17 residues. CDR3 amino acids: CAWRGMTGLAGYNEQFF. The CDR3 coding sequence is TGTGCCTGGAGGGGAATGACCGGACTAGCGGGATACAATGAGCAGTTCTTC.

In DNA, the CDR3 is TGTGCCAGCTCACTTATGGGACAGGGGACAACTAATGAAAAACTGTTTTTT. It codes for CASSLMGQGTTNEKLFF. The rearrangement joins TRBV18 to TRBJ1-4; 10 bases are shared with TRBD1. CDR1 is KGHSH, CDR2 LQKENI, per germline. This CDR3 is built from 17 residues. The junction had 5 bases not matched to a gene; V was cut back by 4 bases and J by 0 bases.

This clone was seen a single time. The rearrangement joins TRBV28 to TRBJ2-7; 8 nucleotides align to TRBD2. Germline trimming cut 2 bases from V and 3 bases from J; bases unmatched to any gene: 3. This CDR3 is 14 amino acids long. CDR1 is MDHEN and CDR2 is SYDVKM in the germline V gene. CDR3 region: CASSLGLAFYEQYF. CDR3 nucleotides: TGTGCCAGCAGTTTAGGACTAGCTTTCTACGAGCAGTACTTC.

The chain is built from TRBV19 and TRBJ2-3; 11 nucleotides agree with TRBD2. Germline V lookup: CDR1 LNHDA, CDR2 SQIVND (reference sequence). With 3 bases clipped from V and 4 bases from J, the junction kept 0 bases outside the gene matches. The CDR3 is made up of 14 amino acids. CDR3: CASSISGRADTQYF. CDR3 DNA sequence: TGTGCCAGTAGTATTAGCGGGAGGGCAGATACGCAGTATTTT. The variable domain in full, completed from reference TRBV19 and TRBJ2-3, reads DGGITQSPKYLFRKEGQNVTLSCEQNLNHDAMYWYRQDPGQGLRLIYYSQIVNDFQKGDIAEGYSVSREKKESFPLTVTSAQKNPTAFYLCASSISGRADTQYFGPGTRLTVL.

The chain couples TRBV7-8 to TRBJ1-4, with D uncertain. The CDR3 is 16 residues long. The ends were cut back, 4 bases at V and 0 bases at J, with 12 bases in the middle. CDR1 is SGHVS and CDR2 is FQNEAQ in the germline V gene. CDR3 DNA sequence: TGTGCCAGCAGCTACACCCCAGCCACAACTAATGAAAAACTGTTTTTT. Protein: CASSYTPATTNEKLFF.

On this clone: Within the sample, other DNA sequences also encode this same CDR3. This chain uses TRBV12-5 with TRBJ2-1; D unresolved. This CDR3 has 11 amino acids. V lost 2 bases, J lost 9 bases, and 5 bases lay in between. Germline V CDR1 and CDR2: LGHNT, FRNRAP. The CDR3 here is CASGLRGEQFF. The CDR3 bases are TGTGCTAGTGGTTTGCGCGGTGAGCAGTTCTTC. Based on the CDR3 plus reference TRBV12-5 and TRBJ2-1, the full variable domain is DARVTQTPRHKVTEMGQEVTMRCQPILGHNTVFWYRQTMMQGLELLAYFRNRAPLDDSGMPKDRFSAEMPDATLATLKIQPSEPRDSAVYFCASGLRGEQFFGPGTRLTVL.

The J gene is TRBJ2-1, the V gene TRBV28; D not certain. CDR1 MDHEN and CDR2 SYDVKM come from the germline V gene. The CDR3 sequence is 14 residues long. V lost 2 bases to trimming and J lost 4 bases, with 9 bases between them. As DNA, the CDR3 is TGTGCCAGCAGTTTACGCAACCTTTACAATGAGCAGTTCTTC. Translation gives CASSLRNLYNEQFF.

V and J are TRBV5-8 and TRBJ2-2; D is undetermined. The germline CDR1 and CDR2 sequences are SGHTS and YDEGEE. The CDR3 sequence is 13 residues long. Trimming took 4 bases from V and 7 from J, leaving 11 bases between them. The CDR3 loop is CASSLDQNGELFF. The CDR3 DNA reads TGTGCCAGCAGCCTCGACCAAAACGGGGAGCTGTTTTTT.

The rearrangement links TRBV4-2 to TRBJ1-2, with TRBD1 identical over 8 bases. Germline CDR1 is LGHNA and CDR2 is YNFKEQ. The CDR3 is 15 residues long. V shed 6 bases, J shed 4 bases, and the junction held 10 bases outside the gene matches. CDR3 sequence (DNA): TGTGCCAGCAGTCTTGGCGGACAGGGTTTCTATGGCTACACCTTC. Amino acid sequence: CASSLGGQGFYGYTF.

This clone was picked up one time. The chain recombines TRBV7-3 with TRBJ2-3, with 11 nucleotides matching TRBD1. The length of the CDR3 is 14 residues. The germline CDR1 and CDR2 sequences are SGHTA and FQGTGA. J lost 4 bases, V lost 8 bases, and 5 bases had no gene match. CDR3 amino acids: CASGGTGGSDTQYF. The CDR3 nucleotides read TGTGCCAGCGGCGGGACAGGGGGGTCAGATACGCAGTATTTT.

The chain combines TRBV29-1 with TRBJ2-1; 9 bases are shared with TRBD2. The germline gives CDR1 SQVTM, CDR2 ANQGSEA. Losses at the gene ends were 6 bases for V and 8 bases for J; bases not matched to a gene: 8. There are 13 residues in the CDR3. CDR3 nucleotide sequence: TGCAGCGTGACGGGACTAGCAGCTTATGAGCAGTTCTTC. Its translation: CSVTGLAAYEQFF.

CDR3 bases: TGCAGCGTTGAACTCGGGACAGATGGCTACACCTTC. Residues: CSVELGTDGYTF. The chain uses TRBV29-1 and TRBJ1-2; 7 bases are shared with TRBD1. V lost 2 bases to trimming and J lost 6 bases; unmatched junction nucleotides: 3. The CDR3 contains 12 residues. CDR1 and CDR2 (germline): SQVTM, ANQGSEA.

J is TRBJ1-2 and V is TRBV6-1, with unresolved D. The V gene's germline CDR1 is MNHNS and CDR2 SASEGT. This CDR3 has 12 residues. Trimming removed 6 bases at V and 5 bases at J, with 10 bases between. This CDR3 is CASRLGGYGYTF. The CDR3, as DNA: TGTGCCAGCAGACTAGGTGGTTATGGCTACACCTTC.

V and J are TRBV27 and TRBJ2-7, with D unresolved. There are 12 residues in the CDR3. Trimming cost V 9 bases and J 5 bases, with 14 bases left between them. Germline V CDR1 and CDR2: MNHEY, SMNVEV (reference sequence). The chain's CDR3 is CASQNRLHEQYF. The CDR3 coding sequence is TGTGCCAGTCAGAACCGTCTCCACGAGCAGTACTTC.

CDR3 sequence (DNA): TGTGCCAGCAGCGTAGGGGCGGCTGACAATGAGCAGTTCTTC. This encodes CASSVGAADNEQFF. This chain joins TRBV9 and TRBJ2-1, with no clear D. CDR1 is SGDLS, CDR2 YYNGEE, per germline. V was shortened by 0 bases and J by 5 bases, with 9 bases between the two germline ends. The CDR3 sequence is 14 residues long.

This clone was recorded only once. This chain connects TRBV18 to TRBJ1-1; D is possibly TRBD1 (5 bases). The CDR3 is 14 residues long. V lost 3 bases to trimming and J lost 7 bases, with 15 bases between them. Germline lookup yields CDR1 KGHSH and CDR2 LQKENI. This CDR3 is CASSPARTYDEAFF. Here the CDR3 DNA reads TGTGCCAGCTCACCGGCCCGGACATATGATGAAGCTTTCTTT. Combining the CDR3 with reference TRBV18 and TRBJ1-1 gives the whole variable domain NAGVMQNPRHLVRRRGQEARLRCSPMKGHSHVYWYRQLPEEGLKFMVYLQKENIIDESGMPKERFSAEFPKEGPSILRIQQVVRGDSAAYFCASSPARTYDEAFFGQGTRLTVV.

The V gene is TRBV4-1, the J gene TRBJ2-7; TRBD1 is a possible D gene (6 bases). CDR3 size: 15 residues. V lost 4 bases and J lost 3, with 16 bases in between. CDR1 is MGHRA and CDR2 is YSYEKL in the germline V gene. The CDR3, as DNA: TGCGCCAGCAGCCGAGGGGGACGGCAAGTCTACGAGCAGTACTTC. The encoded protein is CASSRGGRQVYEQYF.

This chain joins TRBV5-1 and TRBJ1-3; 7 bases agree with TRBD1. The V gene end was trimmed by 3 bases and the J gene end by 15 bases; junction bases not matched to a gene: 6. This CDR3 region has 11 residues. Germline CDR1 is SGHRS and CDR2 is YFSETQ. The CDR3 nucleotides read TGCGCCAGCAGCTCTAGGGGACAGAGATATTTT. It translates to CASSSRGQRYF.

A single count supports this clone. This chain uses TRBV7-8 with TRBJ2-7; 8 nucleotides match TRBD2. With 5 bases clipped from V and 0 bases from J, the junction kept 9 bases outside the gene matches. The V gene's germline CDR1 is SGHVS and CDR2 FQNEAQ. The length of the CDR3 is 16 residues. Here the CDR3 DNA reads TGTGCCAGCAGCGACCCTAGCGGGCGCAGCTCCTACGAGCAGTACTTC. Translating it yields CASSDPSGRSSYEQYF.

The V and J genes are TRBV30 and TRBJ1-5; the D is unclear. The CDR3 runs 9 residues. V was clipped by 4 bases and J by 12 bases, with 7 bases between them. Germline V gene sequence: CDR1 GTSNPN, CDR2 SVGIG (reference sequence). The CDR3 DNA sequence: TGTGCCTGGACCGGGAACCAGCATTTT. Its protein product is CAWTGNQHF.

The chain links TRBV27 to TRBJ2-7, with 7 bases matching TRBD2. This CDR3 has 14 residues. Germline assignment: CDR1 MNHEY and CDR2 SMNVEV (reference sequence). The J segment lost 5 bases and the V segment lost 2 bases, leaving 6 bases of the junction unmatched. This chain's CDR3 is CASSLKGGRDEQYF. The CDR3 DNA follows: TGTGCCAGCAGTTTAAAGGGAGGGCGTGACGAGCAGTACTTC.

About this clone itself: This sample also contains other DNA sequences that code for the same CDR3. The chain combines TRBV15 with TRBJ2-7; D is unresolved. This CDR3 spans 15 amino acids. Per the germline V gene, CDR1 is LNHNV and CDR2 is YYDKDF (reference sequence). V lost 0 bases and J 6 bases, leaving 15 bases between the germline ends. CDR3 sequence: CATSRDRLLGREQYF. The CDR3 DNA reads TGTGCCACCAGCAGAGATAGATTACTGGGTCGCGAGCAGTACTTC.